The rows below give T cell receptor beta chains drawn from one sample of a study of cytomegalovirus exposure and HLA in healthy donors. The protocol was immunoSEQ multiplex PCR, while the TCRdb copy is restricted to in-frame clones and leaves out a portion. The sample lists roughly 200,000 clones, roughly 79% seen once, with about 1.9% in the top ten. The sequenced sample consisted of PBMCs. The receptors were gathered from a man aged 25 to 40 in good health and CMV-seronegative. Both conserved end residues are part of each CDR3. A D gene is named only where the DNA matches it firmly. Clone size, where shown, is once, few, many, or a class for clones that have expanded.

CDR3 DNA	CDR3 protein	D gene	J gene	V gene	clone size
TGTGCCAGCAGCCGATGGGAGTTTGAAGCTTTCTTT	CASSRWEFEAFF	.	TRBJ1-1	TRBV2	.
TGCGCCAGCAGGCCCGGGACTAGCTCCCACGAGCAGTACTTC	CASRPGTSSHEQYF	TRBD2	TRBJ2-7	TRBV5-1	many
TGCGCCAGCAGCTTGGGTTTGGGGCAGAGCTCCTACGAGCAGTACTTC	CASSLGLGQSSYEQYF	.	TRBJ2-7	TRBV5-1	.
TGTGCCAGTAGTCCAGGACAGGCCTCTGGGGCCAACGTCCTGACTTTC	CASSPGQASGANVLTF	TRBD1	TRBJ2-6	TRBV19	.
TGTGCCAGCAGCATAAGGGACAGTTACTACGAGCAGTACTTC	CASSIRDSYYEQYF	TRBD1	TRBJ2-7	TRBV7-2	.
TGCGCCAGCAGCTTCGGACAGGGGGCTGATGAGCAGTTCTTC	CASSFGQGADEQFF	TRBD1	TRBJ2-1	TRBV5-1	.
TGTGCCAGCAGTTTATATTCCCTAGTTACAGATACGCAGTATTTT	CASSLYSLVTDTQYF	.	TRBJ2-3	TRBV28	once
TGTGCCAGCAGCTTAAGCCCCAGCGGGTCCTACAATGAGCAGTTCTTC	CASSLSPSGSYNEQFF	.	TRBJ2-1	TRBV7-9	few
TGTGCCAGCAGTCTCGACAGGGGCCAGGGGGATACGCAGTATTTT	CASSLDRGQGDTQYF	TRBD1	TRBJ2-3	TRBV6-5	few
TGTGCCATCAGCCGGACTACTTTTCAGTACGAGCAGTACTTC	CAISRTTFQYEQYF	.	TRBJ2-7	TRBV10-3	.
TGTGCCATCAGGGCAACAGGGGGCCGGACTGAAGCTTTCTTT	CAIRATGGRTEAFF	TRBD1	TRBJ1-1	TRBV10-3	.
TGTGCCAGCAGCTCTGGGGGGACAGGGAGGCCTGAAGCTTTCTTT	CASSSGGTGRPEAFF	TRBD1	TRBJ1-1	TRBV5-4	.
TGTGCCAGCAGCTTAGCAGCCGTTCCCTACGAGCAGTACTTC	CASSLAAVPYEQYF	.	TRBJ2-7	TRBV7-6	.
TGCGCCAGCAGCCAAGATGGGGCTAGCGGGACCCTCGAGCAGTACTTC	CASSQDGASGTLEQYF	TRBD2	TRBJ2-7	TRBV4-1	.
TGTGCCAGCAGCTTAGCCTCGACAGGGGGCGATGAAAAACTGTTTTTT	CASSLASTGGDEKLFF	TRBD1	TRBJ1-4	TRBV7-2	.
TGTGCCAGCAGTGATTCGGGACAGCTAAGCTCGTTTTCCTACGAGCAGTACTTC	CASSDSGQLSSFSYEQYF	TRBD1	TRBJ2-7	TRBV6-1	few
TGTGCCAGCAGTTTAGCGGGGGACGACAGGACCTACGAGCAGTACTTC	CASSLAGDDRTYEQYF	.	TRBJ2-7	TRBV28	.
TGTGCCAGCAGCGAGGATGGCGAGCAGTACTTC	CASSEDGEQYF	.	TRBJ2-7	TRBV7-3	.
TGCGCCAGCAGCCAAGAGACAGAACTCCTAGCTAACTATGGCTACACCTTC	CASSQETELLANYGYTF	.	TRBJ1-2	TRBV4-1	.
TGTGCCAGCAGCTTAGAAAGGGGTTACTACGAGCAGTACTTC	CASSLERGYYEQYF	.	TRBJ2-7	TRBV11-2	.
TGCGCCAGCAGCTGGACAGGGGGCGACTATGGCTACACCTTC	CASSWTGGDYGYTF	TRBD1	TRBJ1-2	TRBV5-1	.
TGCGCCAGCAGCCAAGATCCGGGGGTCTACAATGAGCAGTTCTTC	CASSQDPGVYNEQFF	.	TRBJ2-1	TRBV4-1	.
TGCGCCAGCAGTGAAGGAGTCGGGGAGCTGTTTTTT	CASSEGVGELFF	.	TRBJ2-2	TRBV10-1	.
TGTGCCAGCAGTTACTCAAACTCGTCCACTTTCTACGAGCAGTACTTC	CASSYSNSSTFYEQYF	.	TRBJ2-7	TRBV6-5	.
TGTGCCAGCAGTTTATTAACAGGGGATCATGGCGCTTTCTTT	CASSLLTGDHGAFF	TRBD1	TRBJ1-1	TRBV27	.
TGTGCCAGCAGGAAACAGGGGGCGGGTGGCTACACCTTC	CASRKQGAGGYTF	TRBD1	TRBJ1-2	TRBV28	.